The 19 T cell receptor beta chains presented below share a single source sample, sequenced in a study of cytomegalovirus exposure and HLA in healthy donors. A multiplex PCR was run with 60 Vbeta primers and 13 Jbeta primers. Libraries were prepared by immunoSEQ multiplex PCR; TCRdb keeps only in-frame clonotypes and omits some of them. Here the sample spans over 100,000 clones, 70% to 85% being singletons. Sequenced sample: PBMCs. These receptors came from a male donor in good health and CMV-seropositive.

The V call is TRBV29-1, the J call TRBJ2-7, with 8 nucleotides matching TRBD2. The CDR3 contains 14 residues. In germline, CDR1 is SQVTM, CDR2 ANQGSEA. J lost 0 bases, V lost 5 bases, and 6 bases had no gene match. The CDR3 region has the DNA TGCAGCGTTCTCACTAGCGGAAGCTCCTACGAGCAGTACTTC. As protein: CSVLTSGSSYEQYF.

The rearrangement links TRBV28 to TRBJ1-1; D perhaps matches TRBD1 (6 bases). The V and J ends lost 8 bases and 0 bases respectively, with 13 bases between them. The length of the CDR3 is 14 residues. CDR1 is MDHEN and CDR2 is SYDVKM in the germline V gene. CDR3 residues: CASGGGALNTEAFF. The CDR3, as DNA: TGTGCCAGCGGCGGGGGGGCGTTGAACACTGAAGCTTTCTTT.

The rearrangement joins TRBV6-6 to TRBJ1-1; a weak D match, TRBD1 (6 bases). The ends were cut back, 8 bases at V and 1 base at J, with 14 bases in the middle. The germline V gene has CDR1 MNHNY and CDR2 SVGAGI (reference sequence). The CDR3 is 14 residues long. The CDR3: CASARGGANTEAFF. As DNA, the CDR3 is TGTGCCAGCGCTCGAGGGGGGGCGAACACTGAAGCTTTCTTT.

This clone was detected only a few times. The chain joins TRBV7-2 to TRBJ2-7, with 9 bases matching TRBD2. Germline V gene data show CDR1 as SGHTA and CDR2 as FQGNSA. J was trimmed by 4 bases and V by 2 bases; bases with no gene match: 6. There are 15 residues in the CDR3. The CDR3 region is CASSLLAGFRYEQYF. CDR3 DNA sequence: TGTGCCAGCAGCTTACTAGCGGGGTTCCGGTACGAGCAGTACTTC.

On this clone itself: The sample carries other DNA sequences with the same CDR3. V is TRBV7-9 and J is TRBJ1-6; no clear D gene. Deletions cut 1 base from V and 4 bases from J, with 5 bases between. Germline CDR1 reads SEHNR; CDR2 reads FQNEAQ (reference sequence). The CDR3 loop spans 14 amino acids. CDR3 amino acids: CASSLEQYNSPLHF. In nucleotides, the CDR3 is TGTGCCAGCAGCTTAGAACAGTATAATTCACCCCTCCACTTT.

The rearrangement joins TRBV28 to TRBJ1-5; D is unresolved. Trimming left V 3 bases short and J 4 bases short, with 13 bases between. The CDR3 runs to 15 residues. Per the germline V gene, CDR1 is MDHEN and CDR2 is SYDVKM. CDR3 sequence: CASSFSGLPNQPQHF. CDR3 coding DNA: TGTGCCAGCAGTTTTAGCGGACTACCTAATCAGCCCCAGCATTTT. Full variable domain (remainder filled in from reference TRBV28 and TRBJ1-5): DVKVTQSSRYLVKRTGEKVFLECVQDMDHENMFWYRQDPGLGLRLIYFSYDVKMKEKGDIPEGYSVSREKKERFSLILESASTNQTSMYLCASSFSGLPNQPQHFGDGTRLSIL.

The V gene is TRBV5-1, the J gene TRBJ2-1, with 15 bases fitting TRBD2. Germline CDR1 SGHRS, CDR2 YFSETQ. Losses at the gene ends were 4 bases for V and 2 bases for J; bases not matched to a gene: 7. The CDR3 is made up of 18 amino acids. This chain's CDR3 is CASSRGLAGGGTYNEQFF. CDR3 nucleotides: TGCGCCAGCAGCCGGGGACTAGCGGGGGGAGGGACCTACAATGAGCAGTTCTTC.

The gene calls are TRBV19 and TRBJ1-2; 10 bases line up with TRBD1. Germline V lookup: CDR1 LNHDA, CDR2 SQIVND (reference sequence). The CDR3 covers 14 residues. V was pared by 7 bases and J by 4 bases, with 6 bases of the junction left unmatched. The CDR3 reads CASKRDRGSYGYTF. The CDR3 nucleotides read TGTGCCAGTAAGCGGGACAGGGGTTCCTATGGCTACACCTTC.

The gene calls are TRBV5-1 and TRBJ2-7, with TRBD2 matching over 10 bases. V trimming: 4 bases; J trimming: 1 base; junction bases outside the gene matches: 2. There are 14 residues in the CDR3. Germline V lookup: CDR1 SGHRS, CDR2 YFSETQ. The CDR3 DNA is TGCGCCAGCAGCCGGACTAGCGGTTCCTACGAGCAGTACTTC. It yields the protein CASSRTSGSYEQYF.

V gene TRBV10-2 combines with J gene TRBJ1-1; D not resolved. With 5 bases removed from V and 4 bases from J, the gap between germline ends came to 14 bases. The CDR3 contains 14 residues. Germline assignment: CDR1 WSHSY and CDR2 SAAADI. CDR3 loop: CASSTGQEGTEAFF. In DNA form, the CDR3 reads TGCGCCAGCAGTACGGGCCAAGAGGGCACTGAAGCTTTCTTT.

V and J are TRBV7-9 and TRBJ1-6; 8 bases are a match to TRBD1. The V and J ends lost 5 bases and 5 bases, in that order; junction bases with no gene match: 5. Germline V gene sequence: CDR1 SEHNR, CDR2 FQNEAQ (reference sequence). This CDR3 comprises 15 residues. The CDR3 DNA follows: TGTGCCAGCAGCCCCCGGACAGGGAATAATTCACCCCTCCACTTT. Translated: CASSPRTGNNSPLHF.

This rearrangement joins TRBV9 to TRBJ1-3, with TRBD1 matching 7 bases. V was clipped by 4 bases and J by 4 bases; unmatched bases: 11. Germline V gives CDR1 SGDLS, CDR2 YYNGEE. The CDR3 has 16 amino acids. DNA of the CDR3: TGTGCCAGCAGCCCGACAGGACAGGCTAGAGGAAACACCATATATTTT. Its translation: CASSPTGQARGNTIYF.

This sequence joins TRBV30 and TRBJ2-2; D possibly corresponds to TRBD2 (6 bases). The V gene lost 7 bases and the J gene lost 5 bases, with 23 bases spanning the gap. The CDR3 is 16 amino acids. Germline lookup yields CDR1 GTSNPN and CDR2 SVGIG (reference sequence). CDR3 residues: CALIGTPTPLTGELFF. As DNA, the CDR3 is TGTGCCTTAATAGGGACTCCCACACCTTTGACCGGGGAGCTGTTTTTT.

J is TRBJ1-1 and V is TRBV5-1, with D tentatively TRBD1 (5 bases). In germline, CDR1 is SGHRS, CDR2 YFSETQ. V was clipped by 2 bases and J by 5 bases, with 19 bases between them. The CDR3 runs to 16 residues. As DNA, the CDR3 is TGCGCCAGCAGCTTCCAGGAGACAGTAGCTTCGACTGAAGCTTTCTTT. Its translation is CASSFQETVASTEAFF.

The V and J genes are TRBV6-5 and TRBJ1-5; 9 bases fit TRBD1. The J segment lost 0 bases and the V segment lost 4 bases, leaving 4 bases of the junction unmatched. This CDR3 is built from 16 residues. CDR1 MNHEY and CDR2 SVGAGI come from the germline V gene. DNA of the CDR3: TGTGCCAGCAGTTGGACAGGGGCTTATAGCAATCAGCCCCAGCATTTT. Its translation: CASSWTGAYSNQPQHF.

The V and J genes are TRBV18 and TRBJ1-2, with 7 nucleotides matching TRBD1. The CDR3 is made up of 17 amino acids. The germline V gene has CDR1 KGHSH and CDR2 LQKENI. V shed 3 bases, J shed 8 bases, and the junction held 18 bases outside the gene matches. CDR3 sequence: CASSPRDFRTGYGGYTF. The DNA of the CDR3 is TGTGCCAGCTCACCTAGAGATTTTAGGACAGGCTATGGAGGCTACACCTTC.

As for this clone: Other DNA sequences in the sample encode the same CDR3. J is TRBJ1-3 and V is TRBV5-4; tentatively, D is TRBD1 (5 bases). Germline V lookup: CDR1 SGHNT, CDR2 YYREEE (reference sequence). The CDR3 length is 14 residues. The V end was cut by 0 bases, the J end by 4 bases, with 8 bases between. As DNA, the CDR3 is TGTGCCAGCAGCTTGGGGGGCGCAGGAAACACCATATATTTT. This encodes CASSLGGAGNTIYF. The full variable domain, with the rest looked up from reference TRBV5-4 and TRBJ1-3, is ETGVTQSPTHLIKTRGQQVTLRCSSQSGHNTVSWYQQALGQGPQFIFQYYREEENGRGNFPPRFSGLQFPNYSSELNVNALELDDSALYLCASSLGGAGNTIYFGEGSWLTVV.

DNA of the CDR3: TGTGCCAGCAGCTTGGGATTCGGACAGGGGGAATCAGGCTCACCCCTCCACTTT. Amino acids: CASSLGFGQGESGSPLHF. This rearrangement joins TRBV5-6 to TRBJ1-6, with TRBD1 identical over 10 bases. The CDR3 is 18 residues long. Per germline, CDR1 SGHDT and CDR2 YYEEEE. J was trimmed by 10 bases and V by 0 bases; bases with no gene match: 13.

This sequence joins TRBV27 and TRBJ2-1, with a possible D match to TRBD1 (6 bases). The CDR3 covers 16 residues. V dropped 2 bases and J dropped 8 bases, with 19 bases sitting between them. CDR1 MNHEY and CDR2 SMNVEV come from the germline V gene (reference sequence). CDR3 amino acids: CASSLTPRGNGDEQFF. As DNA, the CDR3 is TGTGCCAGCAGTTTAACTCCCAGGGGCAATGGAGATGAGCAGTTCTTC.